The rows below give T cell receptor beta chains drawn from one sample of a study of identical twins. TCRdb reprocessed the 5' RACE reads with MiXCR, giving one entry per CDR3 protein. This table holds around 490,000 distinct CDR3 sequences, 13% to 15% found once. These same data were also listed under a study on yellow fever vaccine responses in identical twins.

Sequenced: CD4+ T cells sorted from blood. The receptors shown here come from a woman aged 18-35 years in good health. The CDR3 runs from the conserved cysteine through the conserved F or W. A D gene is named only where the DNA matches it firmly. Clone size is shown for a subset of rows, as once, few, many or a class of expanded clone.

CDR3 DNA	CDR3 protein	D gene	J gene	V gene	clone size
TGTGCCATCAGTGAAAGTGAGGAGCAGTTCTTC	CAISESEEQFF	NA	TRBJ2-1	TRBV10-3	few
TGTGCCATCAGTGGAGTTAGCGGGAAGACAGATACGCAGTATTTT	CAISGVSGKTDTQYF	TRBD2	TRBJ2-3	TRBV10-3	few
TGTGCCAGCAGTCCTTCTTTTACAGATACGCAGTATTTT	CASSPSFTDTQYF	NA	TRBJ2-3	TRBV27	many
TGCGGGGGACCACAGCCCTACGAGCAGTACTTC	CGGPQPYEQYF	NA	TRBJ2-7	TRBV29-1	few
TGCAGTGCTAAGGATACCTATGGCTACACCTTC	CSAKDTYGYTF	NA	TRBJ1-2	TRBV20-1	many
TGTGCCAGCAGCTACCGGGGACAGCAGTACTTC	CASSYRGQQYF	NA	TRBJ2-7	TRBV28	few
TGTGCCAGCAGCCTCGTCCGAGGGGCCCCCTACGAGCAGTACTTC	CASSLVRGAPYEQYF	NA	TRBJ2-7	TRBV11-1	few
TGTGCCAGCAGTAAGACAGTTGTGCCTGAAGCTTTCTTT	CASSKTVVPEAFF	NA	TRBJ1-1	TRBV28	NA
TGCAGCGTTGAATGGCGGGGGGGCGGCGAGACCCAGTACTTC	CSVEWRGGGETQYF	TRBD2	TRBJ2-5	TRBV29-1	NA
TGTGCCATCAGCGCAACCGGGACTAGCGGAAATGAGCAGTTCTTC	CAISATGTSGNEQFF	TRBD2	TRBJ2-1	TRBV10-3	NA
TGTGCCAGCAGACCTCAGGGGAATAGCAATCAGCCCCAGCATTTT	CASRPQGNSNQPQHF	NA	TRBJ1-5	TRBV6-2/TRBV6-3	few
TGCGCCAGCAGCCAAGATTGGGGGCTAGCGGGGGCCCTGGGGGATGAGCAGTTCTTC	CASSQDWGLAGALGDEQFF	TRBD2	TRBJ2-1	TRBV4-1	NA
TGTGCCAGCAGCCAAGATCTCTGGGCCAGGGACTATGGCTACACCTTC	CASSQDLWARDYGYTF	NA	TRBJ1-2	TRBV3-1	NA
TGTGCCAGCAGGAGGACTAGCGGGGGTGGCGGGGAGCTGTTTTTT	CASRRTSGGGGELFF	TRBD2	TRBJ2-2	TRBV6-1	many
TGTGCCAGCAGCAGACGACTAGCGGGATTTCAAGAGACCCAGTACTTC	CASSRRLAGFQETQYF	TRBD2	TRBJ2-5	TRBV5-4	NA
TGTGCCAGCACCCCCGATCCGGGGGGGTACGAGCAGTACTTC	CASTPDPGGYEQYF	TRBD2	TRBJ2-7	TRBV12-3/TRBV12-4	few
TGCGCCAGCAGCTTAGGACAGACCATCCAAGAGACCCAGTACTTC	CASSLGQTIQETQYF	NA	TRBJ2-5	TRBV5-1	few
TGCAGTGCTAGAGATGGTAGCGGGGAGAACACCGGGGAGCTGTTTTTT	CSARDGSGENTGELFF	TRBD2	TRBJ2-2	TRBV20-1	few
TGCGCCAGCAACCCGTCGGGCGGGAGAAATGCCGAGCAGTACTTC	CASNPSGGRNAEQYF	TRBD2	TRBJ2-7	TRBV5-1	few
TGCGCCAGCAGCCAAGGGGCCCCTACAGTTTCACCCCTCCACTTT	CASSQGAPTVSPLHF	NA	TRBJ1-6	TRBV4-1	NA
TGTGCCACCAGCAGGGCTAGCGGGGGGAACCAAGAGACCCAGTACTTC	CATSRASGGNQETQYF	TRBD2	TRBJ2-5	TRBV15	NA
TGCGCCAGCAGCTTAACGTCCGGGACAGGGACAACCGGGGAGCTGTTTTTT	CASSLTSGTGTTGELFF	TRBD1	TRBJ2-2	TRBV5-1	many
TGTGCCAGCAGCCAAGGGGGCGTAGGAACTGAAGCTTTCTTT	CASSQGGVGTEAFF	NA	TRBJ1-1	TRBV3-1	NA